This record covers a single T cell receptor beta chain. Its antigen is currently unknown. The data belong to a study of human T cells and chemical hapten exposure. Overall study context: Patients, largely female, had alopecia areata, totalis or universalis. The study's findings and limits: High-frequency TCRs, those above 1 in 1000, stayed the same after DPC sensitization.

This CDR3 comprises 15 residues. In germline, CDR1 is KGHSH, CDR2 LQKENI. The V gene lost 3 bases and the J gene lost 1 base, with 12 bases spanning the gap. As handled by the study authors: The number of TCRs in each sample had a median of approximately 93,000 and spanned roughly 23,224 to 750,000. TCRdb recomputed calls from the RACE reads with MiXCR, one row per CDR3 protein. The V and J calls follow TCRdb's processing rather than the paper's. The table lists 150,000 or so distinct CDR3 sequences, around 15% of them singletons. The time point was: patch test 1, 2 weeks after DPC sensitization. Treatment noted: therapeutic diphenylcyclopropenone sensitization with weekly scalp DPC. Researchers sampled blood before each patch test went on.

The TCR sequence derives from a woman younger than 45 with alopecia areata. Some clones in this sample may be carry-over from other donors' samples. The V gene is TRBV18, the J gene TRBJ1-2; tentatively, D is TRBD1 (6 bases). Material: whole blood, obtained in connection with sensitization to the hapten diphenylcyclopropenone (DPC). The CDR3 region is CASSPGQILNYGYTF. DNA of the CDR3: TGTGCCAGCTCACCTGGACAGATTCTTAACTATGGCTACACCTTC.